This T cell receptor beta chain was sequenced for a study of T cells after yellow fever vaccination. Study context: Preparation used SMART-Seq v4 Ultra Low Input for the low-cell-number fractions. Whole-study results and caveats: The booster response re-showed most primary clones: 96% CD4, around 87% CD8. Some clonotypes were seen in both the CD4 and the CD8 compartments. These made up a small share and likely arose from convergent recombination.

TCR cDNA, made by 5'RACE template switching, carried an added universal primer site and UMIs. TCRdb re-called the 5' RACE reads with MiXCR, one entry per CDR3 protein. Of about 74,000 distinct CDR3 sequences listed, roughly 6.9% are singletons. This clonotype was counted between two and nine times. Its target is unknown. This CDR3 spans 16 amino acids. V was trimmed by 7 bases and J by 5 bases, leaving 23 bases between them. Germline CDR1 LGHDT, CDR2 YNNKEL (reference sequence). The sequencing used CD8+ T cells sorted from PBMCs, collected about 5 days after the first yellow fever vaccination. This clonotype was obtained from a man younger than 35 who received the YFV17D yellow fever vaccine. The rearrangement uses TRBV3-1 and TRBJ1-2, with a tentative D call TRBD1 (5 bases). This CDR3 reads CASTPTPGRSIYGYTF. CDR3 sequence (DNA): TGTGCCAGCACCCCTACCCCGGGACGCAGCATTTATGGCTACACCTTC.